This entry lists 8 T cell receptor beta chains sequenced from one sample in a study of blood T cells in healthy people across ages. Primers used in a second PCR of roughly 6 to 12 cycles were a sample-barcoded 5' primer and a J-beta primer mix. TCRdb re-derived calls from the 5' RACE reads in MiXCR, one entry per CDR3 protein. The sample has 1,800,000 or so distinct CDR3 sequences; approximately 39% are singletons. Specimen: blood. All receptors derive from a human donor in good health.

The chain uses TRBV25-1 and TRBJ1-5; weak D call: TRBD1 (5 bases). The CDR3 totals 18 residues. Per the germline V gene, CDR1 is MGHDK and CDR2 is SYGVNS. V lost 1 base and J lost 4, with 20 bases in between. In nucleotides, the CDR3 is TGTGCCAGCAGTGAATCGGGGCTAGAGGACACAATAAATCAGCCCCAGCATTTT. It encodes CASSESGLEDTINQPQHF.

The sample holds a few counts of this clonotype. The V call is TRBV15, the J call TRBJ2-1; a possible D gene is TRBD1 (6 bases). Germline V gene sequence: CDR1 LNHNV, CDR2 YYDKDF (reference sequence). V dropped 3 bases and J dropped 1 base, with 19 bases sitting between them. This CDR3 region has 18 residues. The CDR3 protein is CATSRARRGGESYNEQFF. Here the CDR3 DNA reads TGTGCCACCAGCAGGGCACGGAGAGGGGGTGAATCCTACAATGAGCAGTTCTTC. Supplemented by reference TRBV15 and TRBJ2-1, the full variable domain reads DAMVIQNPRYQVTQFGKPVTLSCSQTLNHNVMYWYQQKSSQAPKLLFHYYDKDFNNEADTPDNFQSRRPNTSFCFLDIRSPGLGDTAMYLCATSRARRGGESYNEQFFGPGTRLTVL.

This chain links TRBV5-1 with TRBJ2-3, with a tentative D call TRBD2 (6 bases). The CDR3 has 16 residues. The germline gives CDR1 SGHRS, CDR2 YFSETQ. V was cut by 4 bases and J by 1 base, with 16 bases left in between. CDR3: CASSRSERLGTDTQYF. The CDR3 nucleotides read TGCGCCAGCAGCCGCAGTGAGCGACTAGGCACAGATACGCAGTATTTT.

The rearrangement joins TRBV4-2 to TRBJ1-5, with 8 bases identical to TRBD1. The germline gives CDR1 LGHNA, CDR2 YNFKEQ. The CDR3 has 16 amino acids. The ends lost 2 bases at V and 4 bases at J; junction bases unmatched: 7. CDR3 loop: CASSQFKDRVNQPQHF. CDR3 DNA sequence: TGTGCCAGCAGCCAATTTAAGGACAGGGTAAATCAGCCCCAGCATTTT.

The rearrangement joins TRBV28 to TRBJ1-2; D is undetermined. From germline, CDR1 is MDHEN and CDR2 SYDVKM. The CDR3 has 13 amino acids. Trimming left V 2 bases short and J 7 bases short, with 11 bases between. The CDR3 reads CASSLVHSGGYTF. The CDR3 DNA sequence: TGTGCCAGCAGTTTAGTCCACTCGGGTGGCTACACCTTC.

The table lists this clonotype with a few counts. This chain joins TRBV29-1 and TRBJ2-3; TRBD2 is a possible D gene (6 bases). V lost 5 bases and J 0 bases, leaving 12 bases between the germline ends. This CDR3 spans 14 amino acids. From germline, CDR1 is SQVTM and CDR2 ANQGSEA. Here the CDR3 reads CSVSKRVSTDTQYF. CDR3 in DNA: TGCAGCGTTAGTAAGCGGGTCAGCACAGATACGCAGTATTTT.

This clonotype was counted between two and nine times. One end of the junction does not line up with germline, which may come from a read error. This chain uses TRBV7-2 with TRBJ2-1, with 9 nucleotides matching TRBD2. The CDR3 extends over 16 amino acids. In germline, CDR1 is SGHTA, CDR2 FQGNSA. The CDR3 here is CASSLDGGGAYNEQFF. DNA for the CDR3: TGCGCCAGCAGCTTGGACGGCGGGGGGGCCTACAATGAGCAGTTCTTC.

This clonotype was detected only a few times. As DNA, the CDR3 is TGTGCCAGCAGCTACAGGGGGGAATACAATGAGCAGTTCTTC. It codes for CASSYRGEYNEQFF. The chain is built from TRBV11-2 and TRBJ2-1, with 8 bases identical to TRBD1. CDR3 size: 14 residues. The trim removed 4 bases at V and 4 bases at J, leaving 3 bases unmatched. Germline CDR1 SGHAT, CDR2 FQNNGV.